This TCR beta chain was profiled in a study of T-cell memory formation after mild COVID-19. Constant-segment-primed 5'RACE gave TCR alpha and TCR beta cDNA libraries with sample barcodes and UMIs. TCRdb re-called the 5' RACE reads through MiXCR, storing one row per CDR3 protein. The profile shows about 140,000 distinct CDR3 sequences, roughly 13% of them singletons. This CDR3 region has 14 residues. V lost 5 bases, J lost 4 bases, and 17 bases lay in between. The germline gives CDR1 GTSNPN, CDR2 SVGIG (reference sequence). In regard to this clonotype: Its target is unknown.

Notes on the study in general: That cross-reactive memory joined was suggested by some responding clones appearing in pre-infection memory. Researchers report contracting CD4+ clones mostly in CM and EM, with CD8+ clones in EMRA. Clones shrinking from day 15 to 85 showed even CD4/CD8 mixes; later expanders tilted CD4+.

This clonotype was obtained from an adult woman who had mild COVID-19 (a few samples of this study predate the infection). Cell type and time point are not known. The gene calls are TRBV30 and TRBJ1-1; D is perhaps TRBD1 (5 bases). The sequencing input was PBMCs or a T cell subset sorted from them (not recorded which). The CDR3 here is CAWEPVGGATEAFF. CDR3 nucleotides: TGTGCCTGGGAACCCGTTGGGGGAGCCACTGAAGCTTTCTTT.